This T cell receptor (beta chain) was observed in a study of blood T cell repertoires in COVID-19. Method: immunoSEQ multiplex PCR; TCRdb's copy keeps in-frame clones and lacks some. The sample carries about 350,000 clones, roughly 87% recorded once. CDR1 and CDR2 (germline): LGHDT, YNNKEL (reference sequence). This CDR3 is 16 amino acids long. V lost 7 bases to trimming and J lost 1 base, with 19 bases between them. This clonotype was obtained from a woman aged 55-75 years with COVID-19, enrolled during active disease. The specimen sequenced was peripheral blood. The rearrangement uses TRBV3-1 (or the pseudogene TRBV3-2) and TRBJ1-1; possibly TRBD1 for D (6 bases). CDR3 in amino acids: CASKKGGGRRNTEAFF. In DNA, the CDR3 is TGTGCCAGCAAGAAAGGGGGGGGACGGAGGAACACTGAAGCTTTCTTT.